Below are 18 T cell receptor beta chains sequenced from a single sample in a study of human T cells and chemical hapten exposure. From the RACE reads, TCRdb called clonotypes with MiXCR, one entry per CDR3 protein. Among roughly 100,000 distinct CDR3 sequences listed, more than 9.5% were seen once. The time point: patch test 1, 2 weeks after DPC sensitization. Treatment here: therapeutic diphenylcyclopropenone sensitization with weekly scalp DPC. The sample was whole blood, taken in connection with sensitization to the hapten diphenylcyclopropenone (DPC). Receptor source: a woman aged 40-49 years with alopecia areata. Some clones in this sample may be carry-over from other donors' samples.

Many counts were recorded for this clonotype. The rearrangement links TRBV5-1 to TRBJ2-2; TRBD1 aligns across 9 bases. Germline values: CDR1 SGHRS, CDR2 YFSETQ. This CDR3 comprises 15 residues. V trimming: 4 bases; J trimming: 5 bases; junction bases outside the gene matches: 6. The CDR3 here is CASSRGQGLTGELFF. DNA for the CDR3: TGCGCCAGCAGCCGAGGACAGGGGTTGACCGGGGAGCTGTTTTTT. Looking up the rest from reference TRBV5-1 and TRBJ2-2 gives the full variable domain: KAGVTQTPRYLIKTRGQQVTLSCSPISGHRSVSWYQQTPGQGLQFLFEYFSETQRNKGNFPGRFSGRQFSNSRSEMNVSTLELGDSALYLCASSRGQGLTGELFFGEGSRLTVL.

This clonotype has a handful of counts. The chain employs TRBV12-3 or TRBV12-4 and TRBJ1-1; 9 positions match TRBD1. The CDR3 runs to 16 residues. After removal of 6 bases from V and 1 base from J, the junction contained 9 bases not matched to a gene. Here the CDR3 reads CASRSQGAGGNTEAFF. CDR3 nucleotides: TGTGCCAGCAGGTCACAGGGGGCGGGGGGGAACACTGAAGCTTTCTTT.

Concerning this clonotype itself: This may be a read error: a much more frequent sequence differs by one nucleotide. The chain carries TRBV12-3 or TRBV12-4 and TRBJ2-3; 10 nucleotides line up with TRBD2. The CDR3 totals 16 residues. Trimming cost V 3 bases and J 0 bases; bases outside gene matches: 3. The DNA of the CDR3 is TGTGCCAGCAGTTTCCTAGCGGGAGAGAGCACAGATACGCAGTATTTT. This sequence encodes CASSFLAGESTDTQYF.

This rearrangement joins TRBV28 to TRBJ1-1; no reliable D call. CDR1 is MDHEN and CDR2 is SYDVKM in the germline V gene. The CDR3 covers 11 residues. V lost 10 bases and J 1 base, leaving 7 bases between the germline ends. DNA of the CDR3: TGTGCCACCAAGGGGAACACTGAAGCTTTCTTT. Translation gives CATKGNTEAFF.

V and J are TRBV5-1 and TRBJ2-3; TRBD2 might be the D (6 bases). The V gene's germline CDR1 is SGHRS and CDR2 YFSETQ. V lost 0 bases and J lost 2, with 10 bases in between. The CDR3 loop spans 15 amino acids. The CDR3 is CASSLGGTNTDTQYF. The DNA for the CDR3 is TGCGCCAGCAGCTTGGGCGGGACCAACACAGATACGCAGTATTTT.

This clonotype occurred a few times. The V call is TRBV20-1, the J call TRBJ1-5; no definite D call. The CDR3 extends over 15 amino acids. V shed 1 base and J shed 0 bases, with 10 bases lying between them. Germline V gene sequence: CDR1 DFQATT, CDR2 SNEGSKA (reference sequence). In nucleotides, the CDR3 is TGCAGTGCTAGAGTCATGGGTTATAGCAATCAGCCCCAGCATTTT. Its protein is CSARVMGYSNQPQHF.

This clonotype was picked up many times. The chain is built from TRBV7-2 and TRBJ2-7; D might be TRBD1 or TRBD2, each matching 5 bases. Germline V gene sequence: CDR1 SGHTA, CDR2 FQGNSA. Trimming removed 7 bases at V and 2 bases at J, with 15 bases between. This CDR3 is built from 14 residues. The CDR3 loop is CASTRDGVAYEQYF. The DNA of the CDR3 is TGTGCCAGCACCCGGGACGGAGTTGCCTACGAGCAGTACTTC.

The V and J genes are TRBV9 and TRBJ2-7; 10 bases match TRBD2. The CDR3 runs to 13 residues. With 4 bases clipped from V and 6 bases from J, the junction kept 4 bases outside the gene matches. Germline CDR1 is SGDLS and CDR2 is YYNGEE. CDR3 region: CASSPAGGREQYF. CDR3 coding DNA: TGTGCCAGCAGCCCAGCGGGGGGGCGCGAGCAGTACTTC.

This clonotype was seen ten or more times. The rearrangement links TRBV20-1 to TRBJ1-1, with D tentatively TRBD1 (6 bases). V was trimmed by 6 bases and J by 5 bases, leaving 10 bases between them. The CDR3 spans 11 residues. Germline CDR1 DFQATT, CDR2 SNEGSKA (reference sequence). CDR3 amino acids: CSAFTGTEAFF. In DNA form, the CDR3 reads TGCAGTGCCTTCACAGGGACTGAAGCTTTCTTT.

V and J are TRBV10-2 and TRBJ2-1, with TRBD2 matching 10 bases. Germline V gene data show CDR1 as WSHSY and CDR2 as SAAADI. This CDR3 has 16 residues. Losses at the gene ends were 0 bases for V and 7 bases for J; bases not matched to a gene: 6. CDR3 bases: TGCGCCAGCAGTGAGTCTTCACTAGCGGGGTTGAATGAGCAGTTCTTC. Its protein product is CASSESSLAGLNEQFF.

This chain connects TRBV6-1 to TRBJ2-1; TRBD2 matches 9 bases. Trimming cost V 4 bases and J 4 bases; bases outside gene matches: 5. This CDR3 is 15 amino acids long. CDR1 is MNHNS, CDR2 SASEGT, per germline. CDR3 loop: CASSGVSGRYNEQFF. The CDR3 bases are TGTGCCAGCAGTGGGGTCAGCGGGAGGTACAATGAGCAGTTCTTC.

In this sample, this clonotype turned up a few times. J is TRBJ2-5 and V is TRBV29-1; 8 nucleotides agree with TRBD2. With V trimmed by 1 base and J by 4 bases, 2 bases remained unmatched. CDR1 and CDR2 from the germline V gene are SQVTM and ANQGSEA. This CDR3 comprises 13 residues. In nucleotides, the CDR3 is TGCAGCGTTGAAGTGGCGGGGGGAGAGACCCAGTACTTC. This codes for CSVEVAGGETQYF. Drawing the rest from reference TRBV29-1 and TRBJ2-5, the complete variable domain is SAVISQKPSRDICQRGTSLTIQCQVDSQVTMMFWYRQQPGQSLTLIATANQGSEATYESGFVIDKFPISRPNLTFSTLTVSNMSPEDSSIYLCSVEVAGGETQYFGPGTRLLVL.

The chain is built from TRBV28 and TRBJ2-2; TRBD2 aligns across 13 bases. The CDR3 has 17 amino acids. V shed 6 bases and J 4 bases; nucleotides not matched to a gene: 8. Germline V CDR1 and CDR2: MDHEN, SYDVKM. The CDR3 DNA is TGTGCCAGCAGAACCACTAGCGGGAGGGCCCTCACCGGGGAGCTGTTTTTT. Its translation is CASRTTSGRALTGELFF.

This clonotype occurred many times. The chain recombines TRBV7-3 with TRBJ1-1; D ambiguous. The germline gives CDR1 SGHTA, CDR2 FQGTGA. This CDR3 has 14 residues. V was pared by 4 bases and J by 1 base, with 10 bases between. As DNA, the CDR3 is TGTGCCAGCAGCTCGCTTGGGGAGAACACTGAAGCTTTCTTT. Its protein product is CASSSLGENTEAFF.

A few counts support this clonotype. This chain links TRBV29-1 with TRBJ2-5; a possible D gene is TRBD1 (5 bases). Germline-derived CDR1 and CDR2 are SQVTM and ANQGSEA. The CDR3 extends over 13 amino acids. Trimming removed 5 bases from V and 5 bases from J, with 15 bases in between. The CDR3 bases are TGCAGCGTTCTGAGACCACCAGGGGAGACCCAGTACTTC. Residues: CSVLRPPGETQYF.

This clonotype was seen only a few times. The chain couples TRBV6-6 to TRBJ1-5; 9 bases agree with TRBD1. Germline lookup yields CDR1 MNHNY and CDR2 SVGAGI (reference sequence). This CDR3 spans 15 amino acids. With 2 bases clipped from V and 2 bases from J, the junction kept 1 base outside the gene matches. The CDR3 DNA reads TGTGCCAGCAGTTACCGGACAGGGGGCAATCAGCCCCAGCATTTT. It is translated as CASSYRTGGNQPQHF.

Many counts were recorded for this clonotype. The V call is TRBV20-1, the J call TRBJ1-4, with D perhaps matching TRBD1 (6 bases). The CDR3 has 15 residues. Germline CDR1 is DFQATT and CDR2 is SNEGSKA (reference sequence). The V gene lost 6 bases and the J gene lost 4 bases, with 18 bases spanning the gap. In DNA, the CDR3 is TGCAGTGCACCAAAAGCCCAGGACAGTAATGAAAAACTGTTTTTT. Translation: CSAPKAQDSNEKLFF.

V usage is TRBV4-3 and J usage is TRBJ2-5, with TRBD2 matching over 10 bases. Germline loops: CDR1 LGHNA, CDR2 YSLEER. The CDR3 covers 16 residues. The V and J ends lost 4 bases and 2 bases, in that order; junction bases with no gene match: 7. CDR3 amino acids: CASSRAGGRGQETQYF. In nucleotides, the CDR3 is TGCGCCAGCAGCCGAGCGGGAGGGCGAGGGCAAGAGACCCAGTACTTC.